Shown below are 21 T cell receptor beta chains from a single sample sequenced in a study of T-cell memory formation after mild COVID-19. Via MiXCR, TCRdb re-called the 5' RACE reads, giving one row per CDR3 protein. The table records about 170,000 distinct CDR3 sequences, about an eighth of them present only once. Material: PBMCs or a T cell subset sorted from them (not recorded which). Receptors originate from a man between 18 and 29 years old who had mild COVID-19 (a few samples of this study predate the infection). Cell type and time point are not known.

The chain links TRBV11-2 to TRBJ1-2; perhaps TRBD1 as D (5 bases). Germline values: CDR1 SGHAT, CDR2 FQNNGV. Between the trimmed V and J ends, which lost 3 bases and 4 bases, there was a span of 9 bases. The CDR3 has 13 amino acids. The CDR3 spells CASSFAGVYGYTF. The CDR3, as DNA: TGTGCCAGCAGCTTCGCGGGGGTCTATGGCTACACCTTC.

Here the CDR3 reads CASSLRTGVGIYGYTF. In DNA, the CDR3 is TGTGCCAGCAGCTTGAGGACAGGGGTTGGAATTTATGGCTACACCTTC. This sequence joins TRBV5-5 and TRBJ1-2, with 9 nucleotides matching TRBD1. Trimming at V came to 1 base and at J to 5 bases, leaving 9 bases not matched to a gene. The V gene's germline CDR1 is SGHKS and CDR2 YYEKEE (reference sequence). This CDR3 is 16 amino acids long.

The chain is built from TRBV5-5 and TRBJ2-7, with D perhaps TRBD1 (6 bases). Trimming cost V 5 bases and J 1 base, with 16 bases left between them. This CDR3 contains 15 residues. The germline V gene encodes CDR1 SGHKS and CDR2 YYEKEE (reference sequence). The CDR3 region is CASSRTALTSYEQYV. In DNA form, the CDR3 reads TGTGCCAGCAGTCGGACAGCGCTAACATCCTACGAGCAGTACGTC.

CDR3 nucleotide sequence: TGTGCCAGCAGCCCCCGGGACAGCTACAATGAGCAGTTCTTC. Its protein product is CASSPRDSYNEQFF. The rearrangement joins TRBV9 to TRBJ2-1; 7 nucleotides match TRBD1. The CDR3 spans 14 residues. Germline assignment: CDR1 SGDLS and CDR2 YYNGEE. V was pared by 4 bases and J by 3 bases, with 4 bases of the junction left unmatched.

J is TRBJ2-2 and V is TRBV6-2 or TRBV6-3, with 10 bases that match TRBD1. Trimming took 6 bases from V and 4 from J; bases not matched to a gene: 8. The CDR3 sequence is 16 residues long. Looked up from germline, CDR1 is MNHEY and CDR2 is SVGEGT. CDR3 loop: CASRPGTGASTGELFF. The CDR3 bases are TGTGCCAGCAGACCCGGGACAGGGGCCTCCACCGGGGAGCTGTTTTTT.

This clonotype has only a few counts. This chain connects TRBV7-9 to TRBJ1-2; TRBD1 matches at 7 bases. V gave up 3 bases and J gave up 8 bases; unmatched junction bases: 3. Germline-derived CDR1 and CDR2 are SEHNR and FQNEAQ (reference sequence). CDR3 length: 12 amino acids. The CDR3 sequence: CASSFTGDGYTF. CDR3 nucleotides: TGTGCCAGCAGCTTCACAGGGGACGGCTACACCTTC.

This clonotype was found once. V and J are TRBV11-2 and TRBJ1-1; possibly TRBD1 for D (5 bases). The V gene lost 6 bases and the J gene lost 0 bases, with 14 bases spanning the gap. The CDR3 extends over 15 amino acids. Germline CDR1 and CDR2: SGHAT and FQNNGV. The CDR3 nucleotides are TGTGCCAGCAGGAGTATTGGGGGGGTGAACACTGAAGCTTTCTTT. It translates to CASRSIGGVNTEAFF.

The V gene is TRBV15, the J gene TRBJ1-1, with 10 bases fitting TRBD1. From germline, CDR1 is LNHNV and CDR2 YYDKDF (reference sequence). The CDR3 totals 15 residues. V was pared by 5 bases and J by 5 bases, with 8 bases of the junction left unmatched. CDR3 residues: CATSGAGTGVTEAFF. Written as DNA, the CDR3 is TGTGCCACCAGCGGCGCTGGGACAGGGGTTACTGAAGCTTTCTTT. Full variable domain (rest looked up from reference TRBV15 and TRBJ1-1): DAMVIQNPRYQVTQFGKPVTLSCSQTLNHNVMYWYQQKSSQAPKLLFHYYDKDFNNEADTPDNFQSRRPNTSFCFLDIRSPGLGDTAMYLCATSGAGTGVTEAFFGQGTRLTVV.

Only a few counts were recorded for this clonotype. The chain carries TRBV5-1 and TRBJ2-2; TRBD2 matches 7 bases. The CDR3 totals 17 residues. Germline CDR1 reads SGHRS; CDR2 reads YFSETQ. V shed 5 bases and J 7 bases; nucleotides not matched to a gene: 17. As DNA, the CDR3 is TGCGCCAGCAGTTTAGTGCGCGGGGGAACCCCTGGCGGGGAGCTGTTTTTT. Encoded protein: CASSLVRGGTPGGELFF.

This clonotype has a handful of counts. V is TRBV6-5 and J is TRBJ1-4; a possible D gene is TRBD1 (6 bases). Germline V lookup: CDR1 MNHEY, CDR2 SVGAGI. The CDR3 totals 13 residues. V was clipped by 5 bases and J by 8 bases, with 12 bases between them. In DNA, the CDR3 is TGTGCCAGCAGTCCGGGGGGGGCAGAAAAACTGTTTTTT. Amino acids: CASSPGGAEKLFF.

In this sample, this clonotype turned up a few times. The chain is built from TRBV6-2 or TRBV6-3 and TRBJ2-2; D tentatively reads TRBD1 or TRBD2 (5 bases each). The V end lost 5 bases, the J end lost 6 bases, and 10 bases lay between the germline ends. CDR3 length: 13 amino acids. Per germline, CDR1 MNHEY and CDR2 SVGEGT. CDR3 amino acids: CASSRDEAGELFF. As DNA, the CDR3 is TGTGCCAGCAGTAGGGACGAGGCCGGGGAGCTGTTTTTT.

In this sample, this clonotype turned up a few times. The chain uses TRBV2 and TRBJ1-1, with 10 bases that match TRBD1. The CDR3 runs 16 residues. V dropped 5 bases and J dropped 1; count of bases not matched to a gene: 7. Germline assignment: CDR1 SNHLY and CDR2 FYNNEI. DNA of the CDR3: TGTGCCAGCAGTATGACAGGGGGCTCGGGGAACACTGAAGCTTTCTTT. The encoded protein is CASSMTGGSGNTEAFF.

This clonotype has more than one count but fewer than ten. The V gene is TRBV19, the J gene TRBJ2-3, with 9 bases identical to TRBD2. This CDR3 is built from 15 residues. Per germline, CDR1 LNHDA and CDR2 SQIVND (reference sequence). J gave up 1 base and V 1 base, and 0 bases lay outside the gene matches. The CDR3 nucleotides read TGTGCCAGTAGTATAGGCGGGGGGGGCACAGATACGCAGTATTTT. It encodes CASSIGGGGTDTQYF. Variable domain in full (rest from reference TRBV19 and TRBJ2-3): DGGITQSPKYLFRKEGQNVTLSCEQNLNHDAMYWYRQDPGQGLRLIYYSQIVNDFQKGDIAEGYSVSREKKESFPLTVTSAQKNPTAFYLCASSIGGGGTDTQYFGPGTRLTVL.

This clonotype was seen only a few times. The chain recombines TRBV12-3 or TRBV12-4 with TRBJ2-5, with 7 positions matching TRBD1. Trimming removed 6 bases from V and 0 bases from J; junction bases left unmatched: 10. The CDR3 is made up of 16 amino acids. The CDR3 loop reads CASSIQTGPYQETQYF. The CDR3 DNA is TGTGCCAGCAGCATACAGACAGGGCCGTACCAAGAGACCCAGTACTTC.

This clonotype was recorded a few times. J is TRBJ1-2 and V is TRBV6-5; D is possibly TRBD1 (5 bases). This CDR3 spans 11 amino acids. The germline V gene encodes CDR1 MNHEY and CDR2 SVGAGI. V lost 5 bases to trimming and J lost 9 bases, with 10 bases between them. The CDR3 sequence: CASSDDSSYTF. The CDR3 bases are TGTGCCAGCAGTGACGACAGTAGCTACACCTTC.

This clonotype appeared once. The CDR3 DNA reads as TGTGCCAGCAGCTTAGTGGCCGGTTCAGTCTATGGCTACACCTTC. Translation: CASSLVAGSVYGYTF. The V gene is TRBV7-8, the J gene TRBJ1-2; no reliable D call. There are 15 residues in the CDR3. V gave up 1 base and J gave up 4 bases, with 13 bases separating them. Looked up from germline, CDR1 is SGHVS and CDR2 is FQNEAQ.

This clonotype was seen only a few times. The chain employs TRBV3-1 and TRBJ1-2; D ambiguous. The V end lost 1 base, the J end lost 4 bases, and 13 bases lay between the germline ends. The length of the CDR3 is 15 residues. Germline V gives CDR1 LGHDT, CDR2 YNNKEL (reference sequence). The CDR3 loop is CASSQGNEAFYGYTF. In nucleotides, the CDR3 is TGTGCCAGCAGCCAAGGCAACGAGGCCTTCTATGGCTACACCTTC. The full variable domain, its missing parts supplied by reference TRBV3-1 and TRBJ1-2, is DTAVSQTPKYLVTQMGNDKSIKCEQNLGHDTMYWYKQDSKKFLKIMFSYNNKELIINETVPNRFSPKSPDKAHLNLHINSLELGDSAVYFCASSQGNEAFYGYTFGSGTRLTVV.

This clonotype was observed at least ten times. V and J are TRBV5-1 and TRBJ2-3, with D hard to call. Trimming cost V 3 bases and J 3 bases, with 20 bases left between them. The CDR3 runs to 17 residues. Germline lookup yields CDR1 SGHRS and CDR2 YFSETQ. CDR3 region: CASSSSVSGLDTDTQYF. CDR3 DNA sequence: TGCGCCAGCAGCTCAAGTGTTAGTGGCCTAGATACAGATACGCAGTATTTT. Full variable domain (outside the CDR3, taken from reference TRBV5-1 and TRBJ2-3): KAGVTQTPRYLIKTRGQQVTLSCSPISGHRSVSWYQQTPGQGLQFLFEYFSETQRNKGNFPGRFSGRQFSNSRSEMNVSTLELGDSALYLCASSSSVSGLDTDTQYFGPGTRLTVL.

The V call is TRBV6-5, the J call TRBJ1-6; D gene unclear. Trimming pared 6 bases from V and 13 bases from J, leaving 19 bases between. Germline CDR1 reads MNHEY; CDR2 reads SVGAGI. This CDR3 contains 14 residues. The CDR3 protein is CASSSEYRLPPLHF. The CDR3 nucleotides read TGTGCCAGCAGCTCCGAGTACCGGCTACCGCCCCTCCACTTT.

The V and J genes are TRBV5-1 and TRBJ2-5; no definite D call. V was trimmed by 4 bases and J by 0 bases, leaving 13 bases between them. This CDR3 has 15 residues. Per the germline V gene, CDR1 is SGHRS and CDR2 is YFSETQ. For the CDR3, the DNA is TGCGCCAGCAGCCCCGGACCCTACTACCAAGAGACCCAGTACTTC. It is translated as CASSPGPYYQETQYF. Full variable domain (missing parts from reference TRBV5-1 and TRBJ2-5): KAGVTQTPRYLIKTRGQQVTLSCSPISGHRSVSWYQQTPGQGLQFLFEYFSETQRNKGNFPGRFSGRQFSNSRSEMNVSTLELGDSALYLCASSPGPYYQETQYFGPGTRLLVL.

V and J are TRBV3-1 and TRBJ1-2; D remains ambiguous. The germline gives CDR1 LGHDT, CDR2 YNNKEL (reference sequence). The CDR3 consists of 16 residues. Trimming left V 2 bases short and J 4 bases short, with 17 bases between. In nucleotides, the CDR3 is TGTGCCAGCAGCCAAACTCGGACTGCCGGAGGCTATGGCTACACCTTC. This sequence encodes CASSQTRTAGGYGYTF.